The 18 T cell receptor beta chains below were found in one sample sequenced in a study of shared clonotypes between healthy human individuals. The table came from immunoSEQ multiplex PCR; TCRdb's copy has only in-frame clones and leaves some out. The top ten hold around 0.45% of the sample, which has about 1.5 million clones, around 98% seen once. The sample comprised naive CD4+ T cells sorted from blood. Subset defined: CD45RA+ positively selected. These receptors came from a young man in good health.

This clone has just one count. The gene calls are TRBV6-5 and TRBJ1-5; D unclear. V was clipped by 6 bases and J by 3 bases, with 9 bases between them. The germline CDR1 and CDR2 sequences are MNHEY and SVGAGI. The CDR3 has 13 amino acids. The DNA for the CDR3 is TGTGCCAGCAGGGGGTCCCTCAATCAGCCCCAGCATTTT. Translated: CASRGSLNQPQHF.

The chain links TRBV28 to TRBJ2-1, with a weak D call TRBD1 (5 bases). Germline V gene sequence: CDR1 MDHEN, CDR2 SYDVKM. The length of the CDR3 is 14 residues. V shed 2 bases and J shed 8 bases, with 13 bases lying between them. CDR3 loop: CASSLNQGGDEQFF. DNA for the CDR3: TGTGCCAGCAGTTTAAATCAGGGTGGAGATGAGCAGTTCTTC. Together with reference TRBV28 and TRBJ2-1, the CDR3 gives the full variable domain: DVKVTQSSRYLVKRTGEKVFLECVQDMDHENMFWYRQDPGLGLRLIYFSYDVKMKEKGDIPEGYSVSREKKERFSLILESASTNQTSMYLCASSLNQGGDEQFFGPGTRLTVL.

The V call is TRBV7-9, the J call TRBJ1-5, with 11 bases fitting TRBD1. The CDR3 sequence is 17 residues long. Germline loops: CDR1 SEHNR, CDR2 FQNEAQ (reference sequence). V trimming: 5 bases; J trimming: 9 bases; junction bases outside the gene matches: 15. The CDR3, as DNA: TGTGCCAGCAGCCTAGGGTCCCGGGACAGGGGGATGGGGCCCCAGCATTTT. Translation: CASSLGSRDRGMGPQHF. Filled out from reference TRBV7-9 and TRBJ1-5, the complete variable domain reads DTGVSQNPRHKITKRGQNVTFRCDPISEHNRLYWYRQTLGQGPEFLTYFQNEAQLEKSRLLSDRFSAERPKGSFSTLEIQRTEQGDSAMYLCASSLGSRDRGMGPQHFGDGTRLSIL.

The CDR3 coding sequence is TGCGCCAGCAGTGATGGGGGGAACACCGGGGAGCTGTTTTTT. This sequence encodes CASSDGGNTGELFF. This chain connects TRBV10-1 to TRBJ2-2; D could derive from TRBD1 or TRBD2 (5 bases each). Trimming took off 3 bases at V and 1 base at J, with 6 bases between the two ends. CDR3 size: 14 residues. Germline values: CDR1 WNHNN, CDR2 SYGVQD (reference sequence).

This sequence joins TRBV5-1 and TRBJ1-1; D may be TRBD1 (5 bases). Germline CDR1 SGHRS, CDR2 YFSETQ. The CDR3 length is 14 residues. The ends were cut back, 2 bases at V and 4 bases at J, with 12 bases in the middle. This CDR3 reads CASSFPGRRTEAFF. The CDR3 DNA sequence: TGCGCCAGCAGCTTTCCAGGGAGGCGCACTGAAGCTTTCTTT.

As DNA, the CDR3 is TGTGCCAGGGACTACGAGCAGTACTTC. Translating it yields CARDYEQYF. The V and J genes are TRBV3-1 (or the pseudogene TRBV3-2) and TRBJ2-7; D unclear. The CDR3 covers 9 residues. The germline V gene encodes CDR1 LGHDT and CDR2 YNNKEL (reference sequence). The V end was cut by 9 bases, the J end by 3 bases, with 3 bases between.

Written as DNA, the CDR3 is TGCGCCAGCAGCTTGGCCGGTCTAGTGAACACCGGGGAGCTGTTTTTT. Translated: CASSLAGLVNTGELFF. This chain links TRBV5-1 with TRBJ2-2; D unresolved. This CDR3 has 16 residues. Trimming pared 0 bases from V and 1 base from J, leaving 10 bases between. CDR1 is SGHRS, CDR2 YFSETQ, per germline.

The V call is TRBV7-2, the J call TRBJ2-7; 9 nucleotides line up with TRBD2. CDR1 and CDR2 from the germline V gene are SGHTA and FQGNSA. The CDR3 is 15 amino acids. V shed 1 base and J 4 bases; nucleotides not matched to a gene: 5. Written as DNA, the CDR3 is TGTGCCAGCAGCTTAGAGACTAGCGGAGGTTACGAGCAGTACTTC. Encoded protein: CASSLETSGGYEQYF.

The CDR3 loop reads CASSEVGTDTEAFF. DNA for the CDR3: TGTGCCAGCAGTGAAGTCGGCACGGACACTGAAGCTTTCTTT. This sequence joins TRBV6-1 and TRBJ1-1; unclear D gene. Germline lookup yields CDR1 MNHNS and CDR2 SASEGT. The CDR3 length is 14 residues. The V end lost 1 base, the J end lost 3 bases, and 9 bases lay between the germline ends.

The gene calls are TRBV5-1 and TRBJ2-7; TRBD2 matches 7 bases. CDR1 is SGHRS, CDR2 YFSETQ, per germline. This CDR3 spans 14 amino acids. V lost 7 bases and J lost 2; bases outside the gene matches: 9. The CDR3 protein is CASRSAGTTYEQYF. In nucleotides, the CDR3 is TGCGCCAGCCGGTCAGCGGGAACTACCTACGAGCAGTACTTC.

J is TRBJ2-7 and V is TRBV19; D may be TRBD2 (5 bases). The CDR3 extends over 12 amino acids. The V gene lost 3 bases and the J gene lost 4 bases, with 7 bases spanning the gap. Per the germline V gene, CDR1 is LNHDA and CDR2 is SQIVND (reference sequence). This chain's CDR3 is CASSMRAYEQYF. DNA of the CDR3: TGTGCCAGTAGTATGAGGGCGTACGAGCAGTACTTC.

CDR3 nucleotide sequence: TGTGCCAGCTCACCCGGGACAGGGGGCCAAAACATTCAGTACTTC. This encodes CASSPGTGGQNIQYF. The chain recombines TRBV18 with TRBJ2-4; TRBD1 agrees at 12 bases. The junction had 2 bases not matched to a gene; V was cut back by 3 bases and J by 5 bases. The CDR3 is 15 residues long. From germline, CDR1 is KGHSH and CDR2 LQKENI.

The chain uses TRBV18 and TRBJ2-7, with 12 positions matching TRBD1. The CDR3 has 15 residues. The ends lost 6 bases at V and 7 bases at J; junction bases unmatched: 10. Germline assignment: CDR1 KGHSH and CDR2 LQKENI. This CDR3 is CASSPGDRGLGEQYF. The CDR3 DNA follows: TGTGCCAGCTCTCCCGGGGACAGGGGGCTAGGGGAGCAGTACTTC.

The V and J genes are TRBV5-1 and TRBJ2-7; 12 bases align to TRBD2. V shed 4 bases, J shed 7 bases, and the junction held 18 bases outside the gene matches. This CDR3 comprises 18 residues. Germline CDR1 is SGHRS and CDR2 is YFSETQ. In DNA form, the CDR3 reads TGCGCCAGCAGCCCACCCTCGGTGACTAGCGGGAGTCGAGAAGAGCAGTACTTC. Its translation: CASSPPSVTSGSREEQYF.

This clone was counted a single time. V usage is TRBV6-5 and J usage is TRBJ2-5, with 11 bases identical to TRBD2. CDR1 MNHEY and CDR2 SVGAGI come from the germline V gene. CDR3 length: 15 amino acids. V dropped 2 bases and J dropped 4; count of bases not matched to a gene: 3. The CDR3 DNA reads TGTGCCAGCAGTTACACCGGGACTAGCGGAGAGACCCAGTACTTC. Translating it yields CASSYTGTSGETQYF.

This clone was recorded only once. The chain uses TRBV28 and TRBJ2-2, with D possibly TRBD2 on 6 matching bases. CDR1 MDHEN and CDR2 SYDVKM come from the germline V gene. This CDR3 spans 16 amino acids. Trimming left V 2 bases short and J 7 bases short, with 17 bases between. The CDR3 nucleotides are TGTGCCAGCAGTTTACCCCCCCTCCGGGGACTCGGGGAGCTGTTTTTT. Its translation: CASSLPPLRGLGELFF.

The chain uses TRBV2 and TRBJ2-5; D may match TRBD1 or TRBD2 (5 bases each). Deletions cut 5 bases from V and 5 bases from J, with 12 bases between. The CDR3 has 13 amino acids. Germline CDR1 reads SNHLY; CDR2 reads FYNNEI. In nucleotides, the CDR3 is TGTGCCAGCAGTCCTGGGACGGGGGAGACCCAGTACTTC. Amino acid sequence: CASSPGTGETQYF.

The gene calls are TRBV28 and TRBJ2-7, with 7 bases aligning to TRBD1. Germline V gene data show CDR1 as MDHEN and CDR2 as SYDVKM. V lost 5 bases and J lost 2; bases outside the gene matches: 6. The CDR3 length is 14 residues. CDR3 DNA sequence: TGTGCCAGCAGTCCGACAGGGCCGACCTACGAGCAGTACTTC. It specifies CASSPTGPTYEQYF.